These 19 T cell receptor beta chains came from one sample sequenced in a study of blood T cell repertoires in COVID-19. Produced via immunoSEQ multiplex PCR; TCRdb's table is partial and in-frame only. Here the sample spans 70,000 to 100,000 clones, roughly 90% being singletons. Sequencing was carried out using peripheral blood. The receptors here all came from a man aged 60 to 75 with acute or convalescent COVID-19.

The gene calls are TRBV18 and TRBJ2-1, with D perhaps TRBD2 (6 bases). CDR3 length equals 13 residues. Germline values: CDR1 KGHSH, CDR2 LQKENI. V dropped 3 bases and J dropped 8 bases, with 11 bases sitting between them. Here the CDR3 DNA reads TGTGCCAGCTCACCCGCGTGGGGGGATGAGCAGTTCTTC. Amino acid sequence: CASSPAWGDEQFF.

The rearrangement uses TRBV2 and TRBJ2-7; D is unresolved. Per the germline V gene, CDR1 is SNHLY and CDR2 is FYNNEI. The CDR3 length is 17 residues. Trimming stripped 3 bases from V and 3 bases from J, with 21 bases between. The DNA of the CDR3 is TGTGCCAGCAGTGATCTTTATGGCGCTACAGCTTACTACGAGCAGTACTTC. Translation: CASSDLYGATAYYEQYF.

The genes are TRBV6-5 and TRBJ1-1, with D possibly TRBD1 on 5 matching bases. The CDR3 contains 14 residues. Trimming cost V 5 bases and J 1 base, with 11 bases left between them. Germline lookup yields CDR1 MNHEY and CDR2 SVGAGI. CDR3 loop: CASSPPGGNTEAFF. The CDR3, as DNA: TGTGCCAGCAGTCCGCCCGGGGGGAACACTGAAGCTTTCTTT.

The CDR3 sequence: CASSLGSLYTQYF. CDR3 coding DNA: TGTGCCAGCAGCTTGGGTAGTCTATATACGCAGTATTTT. This chain connects TRBV5-6 to TRBJ2-3, with no clear D. This CDR3 has 13 residues. Between the trimmed V and J ends, which lost 0 bases and 7 bases, there was a span of 9 bases. Per germline, CDR1 SGHDT and CDR2 YYEEEE.

This CDR3 reads CASSSDRGISEKLFF. CDR3 DNA sequence: TGTGCCAGTAGTTCAGACAGGGGTATTTCCGAAAAACTGTTTTTT. V and J are TRBV19 and TRBJ1-4; TRBD1 matches at 8 bases. CDR3 length: 15 amino acids. V was clipped by 5 bases and J by 8 bases; unmatched bases: 10. Germline values: CDR1 LNHDA, CDR2 SQIVND (reference sequence).

This chain links TRBV5-1 with TRBJ2-1; D possibly corresponds to TRBD2 (6 bases). V lost 5 bases to trimming and J lost 5 bases, with 17 bases between them. This CDR3 comprises 15 residues. CDR1 SGHRS and CDR2 YFSETQ come from the germline V gene. The CDR3: CASRPGSGLHNEQFF. In DNA, the CDR3 is TGCGCCAGCAGGCCCGGTAGCGGATTACACAATGAGCAGTTCTTC.

The V and J genes are TRBV4-3 and TRBJ2-1; a weak D match, TRBD2 (5 bases). CDR1 is LGHNA, CDR2 YSLEER, per germline. Trimming shortened V by 8 bases and J by 5 bases, and 10 bases separated the two germline ends. The CDR3 sequence is 12 residues long. The DNA of the CDR3 is TGCGCCAGCCGCGAGGGAAACAATGAGCAGTTCTTC. Residues: CASREGNNEQFF.

This rearrangement joins TRBV19 to TRBJ1-5; a weak D match, TRBD1 (5 bases). Trimming removed 7 bases at V and 4 bases at J, with 14 bases between. The CDR3 has 14 amino acids. In germline, CDR1 is LNHDA, CDR2 SQIVND (reference sequence). CDR3 bases: TGTGCCAGTATCCAGGGCATTGCAAATCAGCCCCAGCATTTT. Amino acid sequence: CASIQGIANQPQHF.

V usage is TRBV6-5 and J usage is TRBJ1-1, with D tentatively TRBD1 (6 bases). This CDR3 is built from 13 residues. Germline-derived CDR1 and CDR2 are MNHEY and SVGAGI. The ends were cut back, 7 bases at V and 1 base at J, with 10 bases in the middle. CDR3 sequence reads: CASTLQGNTEAFF. The CDR3, as DNA: TGTGCCAGCACTTTACAGGGGAACACTGAAGCTTTCTTT.

The chain carries TRBV27 and TRBJ2-7, with a tentative D call TRBD1 (6 bases). The V and J ends lost 3 bases and 0 bases respectively, with 12 bases between them. Germline V gene sequence: CDR1 MNHEY, CDR2 SMNVEV (reference sequence). CDR3 size: 15 residues. The CDR3 region is CASSFPTGLSYEQYF. Written as DNA, the CDR3 is TGTGCCAGCAGTTTCCCGACAGGTCTCTCCTACGAGCAGTACTTC.

This rearrangement joins TRBV13 to TRBJ2-1, with D maybe TRBD1 (6 bases). The CDR3 loop spans 13 amino acids. Per germline, CDR1 PRHDT and CDR2 FYEKMQ (reference sequence). Trimming shortened V by 0 bases and J by 10 bases, and 10 bases separated the two germline ends. CDR3 nucleotide sequence: TGTGCCAGCAGCTTAGGGCTACAGGGCGAGCAGTTCTTC. This sequence encodes CASSLGLQGEQFF. Combining the CDR3 with reference TRBV13 and TRBJ2-1 gives the whole variable domain AAGVIQSPRHLIKEKRETATLKCYPIPRHDTVYWYQQGPGQDPQFLISFYEKMQSDKGSIPDRFSAQQFSDYHSELNMSSLELGDSALYFCASSLGLQGEQFFGPGTRLTVL.

The chain is built from TRBV15 and TRBJ1-3; tentative D call: TRBD1 (5 bases). V was shortened by 4 bases and J by 4 bases, with 8 bases between the two germline ends. This CDR3 has 13 residues. From germline, CDR1 is LNHNV and CDR2 YYDKDF (reference sequence). The CDR3 bases are TGTGCCACCAGCATCCACAGGGGAAACACCATATATTTT. The encoded protein is CATSIHRGNTIYF. The full variable domain, in which reference TRBV15 and TRBJ1-3 provide the parts outside the CDR3, is DAMVIQNPRYQVTQFGKPVTLSCSQTLNHNVMYWYQQKSSQAPKLLFHYYDKDFNNEADTPDNFQSRRPNTSFCFLDIRSPGLGDTAMYLCATSIHRGNTIYFGEGSWLTVV.

The chain has TRBV4-3 and TRBJ2-3; TRBD2 matches 12 bases. Trimming cost V 3 bases and J 2 bases; bases outside gene matches: 6. Germline V CDR1 and CDR2: LGHNA, YSLEER. The CDR3 sequence is 17 residues long. This chain's CDR3 is CASSQRLAGDYTDTQYF. The CDR3 region has the DNA TGCGCCAGCAGCCAGAGACTAGCGGGAGACTACACAGATACGCAGTATTTT.

The chain carries TRBV5-1 and TRBJ2-6, with 7 bases lining up with TRBD1. This CDR3 is 15 amino acids long. Germline assignment: CDR1 SGHRS and CDR2 YFSETQ. V lost 1 base to trimming and J lost 2 bases; unmatched junction nucleotides: 0. The CDR3 bases are TGCGCCAGCAGCTTGACAGGGGCTGGGGCCAACGTCCTGACTTTC. Translation gives CASSLTGAGANVLTF.

This rearrangement joins TRBV11-2 to TRBJ2-7; D is perhaps TRBD2 (5 bases). This CDR3 comprises 15 residues. V was clipped by 5 bases and J by 1 base, with 15 bases between them. The germline V gene encodes CDR1 SGHAT and CDR2 FQNNGV. The CDR3 is CASSPPGTPSYEQYF. CDR3 DNA sequence: TGTGCCAGCAGCCCCCCGGGAACCCCGTCCTACGAGCAGTACTTC. Full variable domain (missing parts from reference TRBV11-2 and TRBJ2-7): EAGVAQSPRYKIIEKRQSVAFWCNPISGHATLYWYQQILGQGPKLLIQFQNNGVVDDSQLPKDRFSAERLKGVDSTLKIQPAKLEDSAVYLCASSPPGTPSYEQYFGPGTRLTVT.

This chain joins TRBV28 and TRBJ2-4, with 7 nucleotides matching TRBD2. Losses at the gene ends were 2 bases for V and 0 bases for J; bases not matched to a gene: 4. CDR3 size: 16 residues. Per germline, CDR1 MDHEN and CDR2 SYDVKM. The CDR3 DNA sequence: TGTGCCAGCAGTTTAGTGAGCGGGGTAGCCAAAAACATTCAGTACTTC. This encodes CASSLVSGVAKNIQYF.

The chain recombines TRBV6-1 with TRBJ2-7; D is possibly TRBD1 (6 bases). The CDR3 loop spans 17 amino acids. The V end lost 2 bases, the J end lost 5 bases, and 22 bases lay between the germline ends. Per germline, CDR1 MNHNS and CDR2 SASEGT. The CDR3 protein is CASSEQGTGHGIDEQYF. The CDR3 bases are TGTGCCAGCAGTGAACAGGGAACGGGACACGGGATCGACGAGCAGTACTTC.

The chain links TRBV24-1 to TRBJ2-1, with 12 bases lining up with TRBD1. The CDR3 totals 16 residues. With V trimmed by 6 bases and J by 4 bases, 6 bases remained unmatched. Germline V gene data show CDR1 as KGHDR and CDR2 as SFDVKD. CDR3 nucleotide sequence: TGTGCCACCAGTTCCGGGACAGGGGGCACTTACAATGAGCAGTTCTTC. It is translated as CATSSGTGGTYNEQFF.

The chain couples TRBV19 to TRBJ2-7; TRBD2 agrees at 10 bases. CDR3 length: 13 residues. The germline CDR1 and CDR2 sequences are LNHDA and SQIVND (reference sequence). The V gene end was trimmed by 8 bases and the J gene end by 4 bases; junction bases not matched to a gene: 5. The CDR3: CASASTSGYEQYF. The CDR3 nucleotides are TGTGCCAGTGCCTCGACTAGCGGGTACGAGCAGTACTTC. The full variable domain, completed using reference TRBV19 and TRBJ2-7, is DGGITQSPKYLFRKEGQNVTLSCEQNLNHDAMYWYRQDPGQGLRLIYYSQIVNDFQKGDIAEGYSVSREKKESFPLTVTSAQKNPTAFYLCASASTSGYEQYFGPGTRLTVT.